This T cell receptor (beta chain) was sequenced in a study of shared clonotypes between healthy human individuals. Looking at the study overall: Three plates were used per donor for CD4 naive, three for CD4 memory, two for CD8 naive and one for CD8 memory.

About this clone: Antigen specificity is unknown. The sample contains more than one DNA sequence encoding this CDR3.

The DNA input per sorted-subset replicate PCR was roughly 0.2 ug, corresponding to some 27,000 T cell genomes. Profiling relied on immunoSEQ multiplex PCR, and the TCRdb table lists in-frame clones only, not all of them. Of about 2,100,000 clones in the sample, about 93% are singletons; the top ten hold about 1.8%. Notes on the study in general: An expected dependence of interdonor clonotype sharing on sequencing depth was noted. On the whole, naive subsets had larger estimated richness than memory subsets had.

CDR1 DFQATT and CDR2 SNEGSKA come from the germline V gene (reference sequence). Trimming shortened V by 6 bases and J by 6 bases, and 9 bases separated the two germline ends. This CDR3 is built from 10 residues. In the naive CD8 group, cells lacked CD45RO and were positively selected for CCR7, so terminally differentiated effector memory CD45RA+ cells were left out. This TCR came from a man in his late teens or twenties in good health. Some clones in this sample may be carry-over from other donors' samples. The chain links TRBV20-1 to TRBJ2-7, with D possibly matching TRBD2 (6 bases). Sequenced: naive CD8+ T cells from PBMCs. The CDR3, as DNA: TGCAGTGCGACGGAGGGCGAGCAGTACTTC. It codes for CSATEGEQYF.